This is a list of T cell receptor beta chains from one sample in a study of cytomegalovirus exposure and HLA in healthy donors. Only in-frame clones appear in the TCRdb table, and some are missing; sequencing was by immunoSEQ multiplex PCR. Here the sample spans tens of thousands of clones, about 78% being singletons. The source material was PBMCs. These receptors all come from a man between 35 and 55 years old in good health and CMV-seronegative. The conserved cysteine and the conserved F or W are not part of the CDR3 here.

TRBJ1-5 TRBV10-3 AISGQGTQPQH
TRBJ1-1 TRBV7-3 ASSPLGGRNTEAF
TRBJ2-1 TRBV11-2 ASSFSQAGVSPNEQF
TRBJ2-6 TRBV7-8 ASSLVGGSGANVLT
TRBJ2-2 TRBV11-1 ASSSRRDSGELF
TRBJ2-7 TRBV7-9 ASRNNEQY
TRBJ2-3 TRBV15 ATSRGLAGTDTQY
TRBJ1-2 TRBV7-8 ASSSSGMSGGYT
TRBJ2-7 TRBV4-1 ASSPRLLSTGLSYEQY
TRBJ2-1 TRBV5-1 ASSQGTGNYNEQF
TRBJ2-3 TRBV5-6 ASSVKRGTDTQY
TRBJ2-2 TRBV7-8 ASSPNAGELF
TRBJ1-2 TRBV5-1 ASSLPGGQAYGYT
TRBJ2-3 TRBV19 ASSTSGVDTQY
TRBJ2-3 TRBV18 ASSPKGLAGSDTQY
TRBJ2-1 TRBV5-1 ASSLGTAYNEQF
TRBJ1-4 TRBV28 ASSFNLAANEKLF
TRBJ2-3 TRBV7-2 ASSLQGFTDTQY